This TCR beta chain was captured by sequencing in a study of tissue T cells after allogeneic stem cell transplantation. Libraries were prepared by immunoSEQ multiplex PCR; TCRdb keeps only in-frame clonotypes and omits some of them. Here the sample spans thousands of clones, about half being singletons. The CDR3 is made up of 14 amino acids. Trimming took off 2 bases at V and 2 bases at J, with 6 bases between the two ends. Germline-derived CDR1 and CDR2 are KGHPV and FQNQEV (reference sequence). This clone has only a few counts. Here the gene names and germline are mouse. The read stops 1 residue short of the end of the CDR3; the missing end is completed from the germline J gene. Time point indicated: mouse harvest day 7 after allogeneic transplant. Mouse grafts combined 10^7 T-cell-depleted bone marrow cells with 10^6 splenic CD5+ T cells.

The V and J genes are TRBV26 and TRBJ2-2, with a tentative D call TRBD1 (5 bases). The sequencing input was gut tissue. The clonotype was recovered from a female BALB/c mouse given C57BL/6 T cells with graft-versus-host disease after an allogeneic hematopoietic cell transplant. The chain's CDR3 is CASSLPGNTGQLYF. The CDR3 DNA, read in part, is TGTGCCAGCAGTCTGCCAGGGAACACCGGGCAGCTCTAC.